This T cell receptor beta chain derives from a study of shared clonotypes between healthy human individuals (dated by TCRdb to 2018 to 2020). The study in broad terms: Three men and a couple of women, aged 18 to 49 years, made up the cohort. For each donor, CD4 naive and CD4 memory were each given three plates, CD8 naive was given two plates, and CD8 memory was given one plate. To estimate repertoire size and how much clonotypes are shared between individuals, the study performed deep sequencing of blood TCR repertoires from five healthy adults. Different laboratories and diverse techniques were used to prepare libraries and sequence TCR repertoires, to increase sequencing depth and limit assay-specific biases. Between about 0.9 and 10 billion PBMCs per donor were obtained by leukapheresis. Here is what the overall study found, with its caveats: Pairwise subsampling led to the expectation that sequencing depth would affect the degree of clonotype sharing among donors. Roughly 5.2% of naive CD4, roughly 3.6% of naive CD8, about 2.4% of memory CD4, and over 0.35% of memory CD8 clonotypes were shared across several donors. Clonotypes shared by all four sorted-subset donors showed higher generation probabilities than non-shared clonotypes. The genetic and exposure-history diversity represented was limited by the small number of donors. Naive subsets generally had larger estimated clonotype richness than memory subsets. Sampling was restricted to blood, and TCR repertoires in tissue are likely to differ from TCR repertoires in blood. Incomplete sequencing was indicated by rarefaction of sorted-subset datasets, despite the large sequencing depth.

Using the deep immunoSEQ assay, multiplex PCR amplified TCR CDR3 regions from genomic DNA. Genomic DNA extracted from each cell subset was distributed evenly over all wells of several immunoSEQ 96-well plates, and each plate served as one replicate. For sorted subsets, 200 to 250 ng of genomic DNA, equivalent to roughly 33,000 T cell genomes, went into each replicate PCR. Purified libraries were measured with a Qubit 3.0 fluorometer, size-checked on a Bioanalyzer 2100, and measured again with the KAPA Library Quantification kit. Every immunoSEQ 96-well plate was sequenced on a separate single-read 150-cycle Illumina NextSeq 550 flow cell. The published analysis was carried out like this. Because the immunoSEQ output included only junctional sequences and no quality scores, the filtering could not be the same as the filtering used for full-length reads. Sequences were annotated with PyIR, a Python wrapper for IgBLAST v1.9, using IMGT germline references to assign V/J genes and CDR3. Reads were removed for weak V/J assignments (E-value above 1e-6), missing CDR3, stop codons, out-of-frame junctions, or ambiguous translated residues. V3J clonotypes were defined as sequences sharing the same inferred V gene, J gene, and CDR3 amino acid sequence. Percentage overlap between repertoires was computed as shared unique clonotypes divided by the size of the smaller repertoire. RTK rarefaction, the Chao1 estimator, and Recon v2.1 estimates of unobserved clonotypes were used to assess repertoire richness. Generation probabilities were computed with OLGA for all TCRbeta clonotypes obtained by the gDNA method from a handful of donors. TCRdb retrieved this table from immuneACCESS and kept in-frame rearrangements only. Not all clones are present; in checked studies, unresolved V genes account for under half, and no reason is known for the remainder. V and J calls plus clone size are reproduced from that table; the DNA served to infer D and trimming. This sample gives about 2 million clones in total; approximately 94% of them show up just once. Jointly, the top ten make up more than 0.95% of the sample.

CD8 naive samples were obtained by positive selection for CCR7 among CD45RO-negative cells, yielding a CD45RA+CCR7+ population from which TemRA cells were excluded. Healthy HIV-negative adults with no recently reported acute infections or vaccinations were included as donors. Only Caucasian adults living in Nashville, Tennessee, USA were represented among the donors. Blood was collected by leukapheresis, and PBMCs were isolated by Ficoll-Histopaque density gradient centrifugation and then cryopreserved in liquid nitrogen vapor phase. Analytical flow cytometry was used to check the purity and quantity of every magnetically sorted T cell population. Genomic DNA was isolated from each sorted fraction and quantified by UV absorbance on a Nanodrop 2000c. As for this clone: This receptor's antigen is unknown. Within one base of it there is no much larger clone, and no base qualities were kept. The same CDR3 also results from other DNA sequences found in this sample.

The germline V gene specifies SGHRS as CDR1 and YFSETQ as CDR2. The CDR3, cysteine through phenylalanine, is 14 amino acids long. Of all the DNA, just the CDR3 is kept, 42 bases in frame from base 1. Relative to germline, V is 0 bases shorter and J is 5 bases shorter, with 11 bases between their ends. The sequence was collected from a man in his late teens or twenties in good health. Sequenced sample: naive CD8+ T cells sorted from blood. The cell subset or site label of this sample denotes: CD45RA+CCR7+. The V gene is TRBV5-1 and the J gene is TRBJ2-5; the D region possibly corresponds to TRBD1 (5 bases align). The CDR3 loop reads CASSLGQGEETQYF. The base sequence is TGCGCCAGCAGCTTGGGGCAGGGTGAGGAGACCCAGTACTTC.